The T cell receptor (beta chain) under discussion was sequenced for a study of CD8+CD57+ T cells in acquired aplastic anemia. The CDR3 has 10 amino acids. V was shortened by 10 bases and J by 3 bases, with 7 bases between the two germline ends. CDR1 and CDR2 from the germline V gene are SNHLY and FYNNEI. TCR beta VDJ and CDR3 profiles were obtained from a genomic DNA template. TCRdb fed the reads into MiXCR, producing one record per CDR3 protein. In the table there are approximately 200,000 distinct CDR3 sequences, 61% of which are singletons. The source of this sequence is a human donor in good health. The chain employs TRBV2 and TRBJ2-7, with a tentative D call TRBD2 (5 bases). Sequencing used sorted CD4+, CD8+, or CD8+CD57+ T cells (not recorded which) from PBMCs. The CDR3 DNA reads TGTGCCATGGGGAGCTACGAGCAGTACTTC. Translating gives CAMGSYEQYF.